These T cell receptor beta chains were read from a single sample in a study of cytomegalovirus exposure and HLA in healthy donors. Assay: immunoSEQ multiplex PCR; the TCRdb copy retains only in-frame clones and omits some. Of 250,000 to 300,000 clones in the sample, 80% to 90% are singletons; the top ten hold approximately 1%. The specimen was PBMCs. The origin of the receptors is a woman younger than 30 in good health and CMV-seronegative. Both conserved end residues are part of each CDR3. D genes are given only for firm matches. Clone size is stated in some rows and not others, as once, few, many or a class when expanded.

v_call,d_call,j_call,clone_size,cdr3_aa,cdr3_nt
TRBV5-1,-,TRBJ1-1,-,CASSLAGIKAFF,TGCGCCAGCAGCTTAGCCGGGATTAAGGCTTTCTTT
TRBV29-1,-,TRBJ2-2,-,CSVDSLAGELFF,TGCAGCGTTGATAGTTTAGCCGGGGAGCTGTTTTTT
TRBV25-1,-,TRBJ2-7,-,CASSEDGGARPFSEQYF,TGTGCCAGCAGTGAAGATGGAGGGGCCCGTCCTTTCAGCGAGCAGTACTTC
TRBV5-1,TRBD1,TRBJ1-4,-,CASSFNRGEKLFF,TGCGCCAGCAGCTTCAACAGGGGTGAAAAACTGTTTTTT
TRBV19,-,TRBJ1-4,-,CASSIGGDRNEKLFF,TGTGCCAGTAGTATCGGGGGGGATAGGAATGAAAAACTGTTTTTT
TRBV23-1,TRBD1,TRBJ2-1,-,CASSQSIGQGARRANEQFF,TGCGCCAGCAGTCAATCGATAGGACAGGGGGCTCGGAGAGCCAATGAGCAGTTCTTC
TRBV30,-,TRBJ1-5,-,CAWTAGVQPQHF,TGTGCCTGGACCGCGGGGGTTCAGCCCCAGCATTTT
TRBV25-1,-,TRBJ2-1,-,CASKATTSSYNEQFF,TGTGCCAGCAAAGCGACTACCAGCTCCTACAATGAGCAGTTCTTC
TRBV9,-,TRBJ2-2,-,CASSVGSLANTGELFF,TGTGCCAGCAGCGTAGGGTCACTAGCGAACACCGGGGAGCTGTTTTTT
TRBV18,TRBD1,TRBJ1-2,few,CASSPTLDRGRSYTF,TGTGCCAGCTCACCCACTCTGGACAGGGGGCGAAGCTACACCTTC
TRBV5-1,-,TRBJ2-7,-,CASSLDMGTSFYEQYF,TGCGCCAGCAGCTTGGATATGGGGACATCTTTCTACGAGCAGTACTTC
TRBV6-5,-,TRBJ1-6,few,CASSYWGEDSPLHF,TGTGCCAGCAGTTACTGGGGCGAGGATTCACCCCTCCACTTT
TRBV5-1,-,TRBJ2-3,-,CASSLTSIGGRTQYF,TGCGCCAGCAGCTTGACTAGCATCGGAGGTCGTACGCAGTATTTT
TRBV2,TRBD2,TRBJ2-7,-,CASSEAGTRLVEQYF,TGTGCCAGCAGTGAAGCGGGGACTAGATTGGTCGAGCAGTACTTC
TRBV5-4,-,TRBJ2-7,-,CASSLDGLSEQYF,TGTGCCAGCAGCCTGGACGGACTGAGCGAGCAGTACTTC
TRBV27,-,TRBJ1-5,few,CASSPGGGWSNQPQHF,TGTGCCAGCAGTCCCGGGGGAGGGTGGAGCAATCAGCCCCAGCATTTT
TRBV7-8,TRBD2,TRBJ2-2,-,CASSLALVAGVVGELFF,TGTGCCAGCAGCTTAGCGCTGGTAGCGGGAGTTGTCGGGGAGCTGTTTTTT
TRBV1,-,TRBJ2-5,-,CTSSHATGTSNQETQYF,TGCACCAGCAGCCACGCTACCGGGACTAGCAACCAAGAGACCCAGTACTTC
TRBV9,TRBD2,TRBJ2-1,-,CASSVTSGNEQFF,TGTGCCAGCAGCGTTACTAGCGGCAATGAGCAGTTCTTC
TRBV9,-,TRBJ2-3,-,CASSVGSEDTQYF,TGTGCCAGCAGCGTAGGGAGTGAAGATACGCAGTATTTT
TRBV5-6,TRBD2,TRBJ2-1,-,CASSPGGVYNEQFF,TGTGCCAGCAGCCCTGGGGGGGTCTACAATGAGCAGTTCTTC
TRBV27,-,TRBJ2-7,-,CASSYGVTSYEQYF,TGTGCCAGCAGTTACGGGGTCACCTCCTACGAGCAGTACTTC
TRBV10-1,-,TRBJ2-7,-,CASSDFTWAGSYEQYF,TGCGCCAGCAGTGACTTCACTTGGGCAGGGTCCTACGAGCAGTACTTC
TRBV25-1,TRBD2,TRBJ2-7,-,CASSISGSWNEQYF,TGTGCCAGCAGTATAAGCGGGAGTTGGAACGAGCAGTACTTC
TRBV30,TRBD1,TRBJ1-2,-,CAWSSHTGTAGYTF,TGTGCCTGGAGTTCCCACACCGGGACAGCAGGCTACACCTTC
TRBV10-2,TRBD1,TRBJ2-1,-,CASRAGTGTYNEQFF,TGCGCCAGCAGGGCCGGGACAGGGACCTACAATGAGCAGTTCTTC
TRBV10-1,-,TRBJ2-7,few,CASSESMAGRWEQYF,TGCGCCAGCAGTGAGTCGATGGCAGGGCGATGGGAGCAGTACTTC
TRBV6-5,-,TRBJ1-2,-,CASSQGANYGYTF,TGTGCCAGCAGCCAAGGGGCTAACTATGGCTACACCTTC
TRBV4-1,TRBD1,TRBJ2-1,-,CASSQRGGRWEQFF,TGCGCCAGCAGCCAAAGAGGGGGCCGTTGGGAGCAGTTCTTC
TRBV4-3,-,TRBJ2-3,-,CASSQTWASTDTQYF,TGCGCCAGCAGCCAAACGTGGGCTAGCACAGATACGCAGTATTTT
TRBV30,TRBD1,TRBJ1-5,-,CASGQEHNQPQHF,TGTGCCTCGGGACAGGAGCACAATCAGCCCCAGCATTTT
TRBV6-4,-,TRBJ2-1,-,CASSGSFTRIRSYNEQFF,TGTGCCAGCAGTGGCAGTTTTACTAGAATCCGTTCCTACAATGAGCAGTTCTTC